This passage covers 18 T cell receptor beta chains from one sample sequenced in a study of T-cell reconstitution after alpha-beta-depleted transplantation in children. Preparing the TCRbeta library involved the use of unique molecular identifiers. In TCRdb, the PCR reads were re-called with MiXCR into one record per CDR3 protein. The sample holds roughly 180,000 distinct CDR3 sequences, less than 15% seen once. This specimen consisted of PBMCs from the stem cell graft donor, obtained from the stem cell graft. The receptors were gathered from a human donor who donated a stem cell graft to a child with acute lymphoblastic leukemia.

This clonotype was observed many times. The chain is built from TRBV5-6 and TRBJ2-5; weak D call: TRBD2 (6 bases). V was clipped by 3 bases and J by 3 bases, with 15 bases between them. The CDR3 runs 15 residues. Per germline, CDR1 SGHDT and CDR2 YYEEEE. The DNA of the CDR3 is TGTGCCAGCAGCTCGGCGGGACGGTTAAAAGAGACCCAGTACTTC. Translating gives CASSSAGRLKETQYF. The full variable domain, with the rest looked up from reference TRBV5-6 and TRBJ2-5, is DAGVTQSPTHLIKTRGQQVTLRCSPKSGHDTVSWYQQALGQGPQFIFQYYEEEERQRGNFPDRFSGHQFPNYSSELNVNALLLGDSALYLCASSSAGRLKETQYFGPGTRLLVL.

This clonotype was counted a few times. The gene calls are TRBV27 and TRBJ1-1, with TRBD1 identical over 7 bases. The CDR3 consists of 14 residues. V lost 5 bases to trimming and J lost 7 bases; unmatched junction nucleotides: 10. CDR1 is MNHEY and CDR2 is SMNVEV in the germline V gene (reference sequence). CDR3 bases: TGTGCCAGCAGTACCCGGGACAGACGACTTGAAGCTTTCTTT. Residues: CASSTRDRRLEAFF.

This clonotype was seen repeatedly, ten times or more. J is TRBJ2-7 and V is TRBV29-1; D is perhaps TRBD1 (6 bases). This CDR3 comprises 12 residues. Trimming removed 4 bases from V and 3 bases from J, with 10 bases in between. From germline, CDR1 is SQVTM and CDR2 ANQGSEA. This chain's CDR3 is CSVGQVHYEQYF. The CDR3 bases are TGCAGCGTTGGACAGGTCCACTACGAGCAGTACTTC.

The sample holds a few counts of this clonotype. The genes are TRBV5-5 and TRBJ2-1; 8 positions agree with TRBD2. The CDR3 is 14 residues long. The V and J ends lost 4 bases and 4 bases, in that order; junction bases with no gene match: 4. Germline V gives CDR1 SGHKS, CDR2 YYEKEE (reference sequence). CDR3 in DNA: TGTGCCAGCAGCCCGGGACTAGAGTACAATGAGCAGTTCTTC. Translating it yields CASSPGLEYNEQFF.

A few counts support this clonotype. The chain is built from TRBV18 and TRBJ1-1, with D maybe TRBD1 (6 bases). The CDR3 is 15 residues long. CDR1 and CDR2 from the germline V gene are KGHSH and LQKENI. Trimming stripped 2 bases from V and 3 bases from J, with 13 bases between. In DNA form, the CDR3 reads TGTGCCAGCTCACCAGGGGGCGGGAAGGACACTGAAGCTTTCTTT. This codes for CASSPGGGKDTEAFF.

This clonotype was observed many times. This rearrangement joins TRBV25-1 to TRBJ2-1; D perhaps matches TRBD1 (6 bases). Germline values: CDR1 MGHDK, CDR2 SYGVNS. This CDR3 contains 16 residues. The ends were cut back, 4 bases at V and 4 bases at J, with 17 bases in the middle. In DNA form, the CDR3 reads TGTGCCAGCAGTGTTTTGGGGGCCTTCCAGTACAATGAGCAGTTCTTC. Protein sequence: CASSVLGAFQYNEQFF.

This clonotype was seen at least ten times. V and J are TRBV7-9 and TRBJ1-2; TRBD1 aligns across 8 bases. The CDR3 is made up of 16 amino acids. Germline CDR1 reads SEHNR; CDR2 reads FQNEAQ (reference sequence). With 5 bases clipped from V and 1 base from J, the junction kept 9 bases outside the gene matches. CDR3 sequence: CASSPTTGEINYGYTF. The CDR3 DNA is TGTGCCAGCAGCCCCACGACAGGGGAAATTAACTATGGCTACACCTTC. The full variable domain, in which reference TRBV7-9 and TRBJ1-2 provide the parts outside the CDR3, is DTGVSQNPRHKITKRGQNVTFRCDPISEHNRLYWYRQTLGQGPEFLTYFQNEAQLEKSRLLSDRFSAERPKGSFSTLEIQRTEQGDSAMYLCASSPTTGEINYGYTFGSGTRLTVV.

Regarding this clonotype: This clone may be a read error of a much larger clone one base away. The chain uses TRBV5-1 and TRBJ2-3; the D gene is possibly TRBD2 (6 bases). CDR1 and CDR2 (germline): SGHRS, YFSETQ. This CDR3 is built from 14 residues. With 0 bases removed from V and 10 bases from J, the gap between germline ends came to 15 bases. The CDR3 is CASSLASVMDAQYF. CDR3 nucleotide sequence: TGCGCCAGCAGCTTGGCTAGCGTGATGGATGCGCAGTATTTT.

This clonotype was counted only a few times. The chain employs TRBV20-1 and TRBJ2-5, with D possibly being TRBD1 or TRBD2 (5 bases each). Germline CDR1 DFQATT, CDR2 SNEGSKA (reference sequence). This CDR3 contains 16 residues. V was shortened by 0 bases and J by 4 bases, with 18 bases between the two germline ends. CDR3 nucleotides: TGCAGTGCTAGAGAAAGGGCCCGACGGGGCCGAGAGACCCAGTACTTC. Amino acid sequence: CSARERARRGRETQYF.

This clonotype was detected many times. J is TRBJ2-7 and V is TRBV12-3 or TRBV12-4; perhaps TRBD1 as D (5 bases). Trimming cost V 6 bases and J 2 bases, with 14 bases left between them. The CDR3 runs to 14 residues. The CDR3 spells CASSRTQGTYEQYF. DNA for the CDR3: TGTGCCAGCAGCCGCACCCAGGGTACCTACGAGCAGTACTTC.

This clonotype was observed at least ten times. J is TRBJ2-2 and V is TRBV5-1, with 7 bases that match TRBD2. This CDR3 has 16 amino acids. V shed 3 bases and J 6 bases; nucleotides not matched to a gene: 11. Germline V gene data show CDR1 as SGHRS and CDR2 as YFSETQ. CDR3 DNA sequence: TGCGCCAGCAGCTCTGGACTAGTATCAATCGCCGGGGAGCTGTTTTTT. It codes for CASSSGLVSIAGELFF.

This clonotype was recorded at least ten times. The DNA for the CDR3 is TGTGCCAGCAGCGATCAGGGAAATCAGCCCCAGCATTTT. Protein product: CASSDQGNQPQHF. The gene calls are TRBV7-9 and TRBJ1-5; tentative D call: TRBD1 (5 bases). Deletions cut 5 bases from V and 4 bases from J, with 9 bases between. CDR3 length: 13 residues. Germline CDR1 is SEHNR and CDR2 is FQNEAQ (reference sequence).

This clonotype was recorded many times. The rearrangement uses TRBV12-3 or TRBV12-4 and TRBJ2-1, with D perhaps matching TRBD1 (6 bases). CDR3 length equals 15 residues. Deletions cut 6 bases from V and 4 bases from J, with 16 bases between. As DNA, the CDR3 is TGTGCCAGCAGCTTTCTCCCTACAGGGTACAATGAGCAGTTCTTC. This translates into CASSFLPTGYNEQFF.

There are many counts of this clonotype. V usage is TRBV12-3 or TRBV12-4 and J usage is TRBJ2-5; a possible D gene is TRBD1 (6 bases). Trimming cost V 5 bases and J 0 bases, with 16 bases left between them. The length of the CDR3 is 16 residues. The CDR3: CASSLGAGTNQETQYF. The CDR3 region has the DNA TGTGCCAGCAGTCTAGGGGCCGGGACAAACCAAGAGACCCAGTACTTC.

The table lists this clonotype with many counts. This CDR3 reads CAWSVKGAEVKNIQYF. Here the CDR3 DNA reads TGTGCCTGGAGTGTAAAGGGGGCTGAGGTGAAAAACATTCAGTACTTC. The V gene is TRBV30, the J gene TRBJ2-4, with 7 positions matching TRBD1. V lost 0 bases, J lost 4 bases, and 9 bases stayed unmatched. CDR1 is GTSNPN, CDR2 SVGIG, per germline (reference sequence). This CDR3 has 16 amino acids.

This clonotype was counted a few times. The chain joins TRBV7-6 to TRBJ2-7, with D uncertain. CDR1 and CDR2 (germline): SGHVS, FNYEAQ. The V and J ends lost 1 base and 7 bases respectively, with 14 bases between them. CDR3 length: 14 amino acids. CDR3 in amino acids: CASSLGIAQGEQYF. CDR3 DNA sequence: TGTGCCAGCAGCTTAGGGATAGCCCAAGGGGAGCAGTACTTC.

This clonotype was picked up many times. The chain carries TRBV5-1 and TRBJ2-3; D is undetermined. This CDR3 is 15 amino acids long. V gave up 0 bases and J gave up 0 bases, with 8 bases separating them. CDR1 is SGHRS, CDR2 YFSETQ, per germline. The DNA for the CDR3 is TGCGCCAGCAGCTTGGCTGGAGCTAGCACAGATACGCAGTATTTT. Translation gives CASSLAGASTDTQYF.

There are many counts of this clonotype. The V and J genes are TRBV5-1 and TRBJ2-1; 9 positions agree with TRBD2. The CDR3 has 19 amino acids. J gave up 6 bases and V 0 bases, and 16 bases lay outside the gene matches. Per the germline V gene, CDR1 is SGHRS and CDR2 is YFSETQ. The CDR3 DNA sequence: TGCGCCAGCAGCTTGGCGGTTGGAGCTAGCGGGATGTGGAGCAATGAGCAGTTCTTC. Translated: CASSLAVGASGMWSNEQFF. Drawing the rest from reference TRBV5-1 and TRBJ2-1, the complete variable domain is KAGVTQTPRYLIKTRGQQVTLSCSPISGHRSVSWYQQTPGQGLQFLFEYFSETQRNKGNFPGRFSGRQFSNSRSEMNVSTLELGDSALYLCASSLAVGASGMWSNEQFFGPGTRLTVL.